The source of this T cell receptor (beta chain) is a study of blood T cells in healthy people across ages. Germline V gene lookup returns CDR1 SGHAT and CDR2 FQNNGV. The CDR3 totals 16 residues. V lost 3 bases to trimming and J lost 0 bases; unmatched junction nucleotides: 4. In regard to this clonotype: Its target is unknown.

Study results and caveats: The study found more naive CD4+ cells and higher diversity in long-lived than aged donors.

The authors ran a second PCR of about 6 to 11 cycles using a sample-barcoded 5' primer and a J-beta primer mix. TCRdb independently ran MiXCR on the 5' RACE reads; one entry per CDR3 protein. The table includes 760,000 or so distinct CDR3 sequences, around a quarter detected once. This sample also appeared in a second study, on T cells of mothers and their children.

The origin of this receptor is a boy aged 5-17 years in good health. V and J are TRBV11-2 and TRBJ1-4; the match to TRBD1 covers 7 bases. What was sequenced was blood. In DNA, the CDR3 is TGTGCCAGCAGCTTTACAGGGGCGTCAACTAATGAAAAACTGTTTTTT. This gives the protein CASSFTGASTNEKLFF.